A selection of T cell receptor beta chains follows, all from one sample in a study of T cell responses to AZD1222 COVID-19 vaccine. Method: immunoSEQ multiplex PCR; TCRdb's copy keeps in-frame clones and lacks some. This sample has some 79,000 clones, with around 85% found just once. Material: peripheral blood, obtained 28 days after the second AZD1222 dose. Receptors originate from an adult who received the AZD1222 COVID-19 vaccine. Both conserved end residues are trimmed from each CDR3. The order of the fields is V gene, J gene, CDR3 protein.

V gene: TRBV19; J gene: TRBJ1-2; CDR3 protein: ATTFGGNYGYT
V gene: TRBV27; J gene: TRBJ2-2; CDR3 protein: ASSLLNTGELF
V gene: TRBV11-2; J gene: TRBJ2-5; CDR3 protein: ASSLAGAQETQY
V gene: TRBV11-3; J gene: TRBJ1-4; CDR3 protein: ASAPRQGNEKLF
V gene: TRBV4-3; J gene: TRBJ1-2; CDR3 protein: ASSQEWGAEGGYT
V gene: TRBV2; J gene: TRBJ2-2; CDR3 protein: ASSELREPGELF
V gene: TRBV29-1; J gene: TRBJ1-2; CDR3 protein: SVEKGSLTGYT
V gene: TRBV4-2; J gene: TRBJ2-1; CDR3 protein: ASSQDRLEGNTGF
V gene: TRBV28; J gene: TRBJ2-1; CDR3 protein: ASVEVSSSYNEQF
V gene: TRBV29-1; J gene: TRBJ2-1; CDR3 protein: SVEGGTSGRSREQF
V gene: TRBV28; J gene: TRBJ1-2; CDR3 protein: ASRRAGYGYT
V gene: TRBV7-8; J gene: TRBJ1-3; CDR3 protein: ASSNPYRGAYSGNTIY
V gene: TRBV7-3; J gene: TRBJ2-2; CDR3 protein: ASSLMATGGAGTGELF
V gene: TRBV11-3; J gene: TRBJ2-3; CDR3 protein: ASSFRTGASTDTQY
V gene: TRBV4-3; J gene: TRBJ1-1; CDR3 protein: ASSQDWTGGTEAF
V gene: TRBV19; J gene: TRBJ2-4; CDR3 protein: ASSDGGLAKNIQY
V gene: TRBV7-8; J gene: TRBJ2-1; CDR3 protein: ASSETLPSYNEQF
V gene: TRBV5-1; J gene: TRBJ1-3; CDR3 protein: ASSLEAGQGNTIY
V gene: TRBV5-4; J gene: TRBJ2-7; CDR3 protein: ASSLRPIYEQY
V gene: TRBV5-6; J gene: TRBJ2-2; CDR3 protein: ASSPAYTGELF